This T cell receptor (beta chain) was retrieved from a study of shared clonotypes between healthy human individuals. Assay: immunoSEQ multiplex PCR; the TCRdb copy retains only in-frame clones and omits some. Here the sample spans some 1.4 million clones, roughly 96% being singletons. All donors were Caucasian adults living in Nashville, Tennessee. CDR3 length: 15 residues. Germline CDR1 reads MDHEN; CDR2 reads SYDVKM. V dropped 5 bases and J dropped 5 bases, with 18 bases sitting between them. The clonotype originates from a man in his thirties or forties in good health. The chain employs TRBV28 and TRBJ2-5; TRBD2 is a possible D gene (6 bases). Sample: naive CD4+ T cells sorted from blood. Subset indicated: CD45RA+ positively selected. The CDR3, as DNA: TGTGCCAGCAGTCCCGGGAGAGTAGCGAGGGAGACCCAGTACTTC. It specifies CASSPGRVARETQYF.